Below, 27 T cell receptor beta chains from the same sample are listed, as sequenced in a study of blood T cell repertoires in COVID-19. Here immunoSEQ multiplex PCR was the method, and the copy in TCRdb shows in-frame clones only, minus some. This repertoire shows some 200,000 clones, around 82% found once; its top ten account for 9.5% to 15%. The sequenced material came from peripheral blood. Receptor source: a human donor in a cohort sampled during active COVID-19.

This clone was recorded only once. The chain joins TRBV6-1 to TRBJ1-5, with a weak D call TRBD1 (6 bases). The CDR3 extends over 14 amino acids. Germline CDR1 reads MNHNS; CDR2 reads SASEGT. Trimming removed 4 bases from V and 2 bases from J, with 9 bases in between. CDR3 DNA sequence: TGTGCCAGCAGTGTAGCAGGGGGCAATCAGCCCCAGCATTTT. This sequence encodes CASSVAGGNQPQHF.

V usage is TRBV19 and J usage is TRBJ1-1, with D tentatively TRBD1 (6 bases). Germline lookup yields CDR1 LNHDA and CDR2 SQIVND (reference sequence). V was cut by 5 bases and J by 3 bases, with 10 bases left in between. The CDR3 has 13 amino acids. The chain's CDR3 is CASSYYRDTEAFF. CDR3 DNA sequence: TGTGCCAGTAGTTACTACAGGGACACTGAAGCTTTCTTT.

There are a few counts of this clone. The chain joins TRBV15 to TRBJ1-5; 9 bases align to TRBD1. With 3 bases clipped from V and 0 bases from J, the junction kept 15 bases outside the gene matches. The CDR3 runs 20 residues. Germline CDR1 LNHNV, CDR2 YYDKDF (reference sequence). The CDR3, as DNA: TGTGCCACCAGCAGCCACAACTCGGGACAGGGACTTTATAGCAATCAGCCCCAGCATTTT. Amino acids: CATSSHNSGQGLYSNQPQHF.

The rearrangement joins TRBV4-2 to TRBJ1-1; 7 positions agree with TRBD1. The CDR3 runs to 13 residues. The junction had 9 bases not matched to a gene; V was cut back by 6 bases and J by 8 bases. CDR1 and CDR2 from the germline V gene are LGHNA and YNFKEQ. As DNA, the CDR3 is TGTGCCAGCAGACTCAGAACAGGGGAAGAAGCTTTCTTT. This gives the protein CASRLRTGEEAFF.

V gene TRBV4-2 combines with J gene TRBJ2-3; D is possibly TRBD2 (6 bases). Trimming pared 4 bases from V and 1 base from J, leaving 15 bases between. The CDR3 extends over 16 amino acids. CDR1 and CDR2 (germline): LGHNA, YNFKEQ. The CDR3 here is CASSRVLAKGTDTQYF. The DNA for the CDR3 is TGTGCCAGCAGCCGCGTACTAGCAAAAGGCACAGATACGCAGTATTTT.

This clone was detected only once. The CDR3 nucleotides read TGTGCCAGCAGCCAGGTAGTACTTCCCCCCTACGAGCAGTACTTC. Translating it yields CASSQVVLPPYEQYF. The chain employs TRBV3-1 (or the pseudogene TRBV3-2) and TRBJ2-7; D unresolved. The CDR3 contains 15 residues. V lost 3 bases, J lost 2 bases, and 14 bases lay in between. The germline CDR1 and CDR2 sequences are LGHDT and YNNKEL (reference sequence).

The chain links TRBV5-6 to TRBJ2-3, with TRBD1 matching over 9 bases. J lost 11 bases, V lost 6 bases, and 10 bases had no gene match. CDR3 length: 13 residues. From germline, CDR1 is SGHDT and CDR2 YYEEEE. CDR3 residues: CASTPGGTGRQYF. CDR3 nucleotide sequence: TGTGCCAGCACCCCTGGGGGGACAGGGCGGCAGTATTTT.

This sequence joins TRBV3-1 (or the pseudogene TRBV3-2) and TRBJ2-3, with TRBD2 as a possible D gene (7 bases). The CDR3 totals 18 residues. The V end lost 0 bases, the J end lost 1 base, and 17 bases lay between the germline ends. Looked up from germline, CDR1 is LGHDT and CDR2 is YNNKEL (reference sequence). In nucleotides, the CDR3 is TGTGCCAGCAGCCAAGATAGGGGGGAGCGGGGAGGCACAGATACGCAGTATTTT. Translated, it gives CASSQDRGERGGTDTQYF.

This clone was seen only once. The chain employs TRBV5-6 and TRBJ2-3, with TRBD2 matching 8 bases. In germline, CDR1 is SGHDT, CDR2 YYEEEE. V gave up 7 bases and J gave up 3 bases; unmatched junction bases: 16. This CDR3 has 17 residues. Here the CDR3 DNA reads TGTGCCAGCTCAGAAGAGGGATCCAGCGGGAGAACAGATACGCAGTATTTT. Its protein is CASSEEGSSGRTDTQYF. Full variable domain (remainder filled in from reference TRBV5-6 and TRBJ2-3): DAGVTQSPTHLIKTRGQQVTLRCSPKSGHDTVSWYQQALGQGPQFIFQYYEEEERQRGNFPDRFSGHQFPNYSSELNVNALLLGDSALYLCASSEEGSSGRTDTQYFGPGTRLTVL.

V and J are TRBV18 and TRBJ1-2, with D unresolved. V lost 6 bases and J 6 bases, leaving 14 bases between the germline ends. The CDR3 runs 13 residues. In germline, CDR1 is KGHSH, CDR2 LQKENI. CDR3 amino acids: CASSRGEGDGYTF. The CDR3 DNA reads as TGTGCCAGCTCCCGGGGAGAGGGAGATGGCTACACCTTC.

CDR3 nucleotide sequence: TGTGCCAGCAGCGTAGAGGATAGCGGGGCAGGGGATACGCAGTATTTT. Translated: CASSVEDSGAGDTQYF. This sequence joins TRBV9 and TRBJ2-3; the match to TRBD2 covers 8 bases. V lost 0 bases, J lost 6 bases, and 9 bases stayed unmatched. The CDR3 extends over 16 amino acids. The germline V gene has CDR1 SGDLS and CDR2 YYNGEE.

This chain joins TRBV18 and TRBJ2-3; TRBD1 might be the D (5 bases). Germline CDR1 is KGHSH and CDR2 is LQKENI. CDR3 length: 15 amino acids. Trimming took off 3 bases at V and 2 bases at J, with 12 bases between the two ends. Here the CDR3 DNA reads TGTGCCAGCTCACCGACGGTCAGGGACACAGATACGCAGTATTTT. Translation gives CASSPTVRDTDTQYF.

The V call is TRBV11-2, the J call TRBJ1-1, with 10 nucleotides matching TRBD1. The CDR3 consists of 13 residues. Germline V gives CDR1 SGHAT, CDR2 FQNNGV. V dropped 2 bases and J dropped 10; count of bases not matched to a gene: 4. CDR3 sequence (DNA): TGTGCCAGCAGCTTAAGACAGGGGGCTGTAGCTTTCTTT. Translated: CASSLRQGAVAFF.

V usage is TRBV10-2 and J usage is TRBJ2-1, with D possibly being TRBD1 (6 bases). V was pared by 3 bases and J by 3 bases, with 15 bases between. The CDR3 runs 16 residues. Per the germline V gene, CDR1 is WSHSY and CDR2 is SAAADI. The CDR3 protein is CASSDSRGMDYNEQFF. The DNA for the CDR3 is TGCGCCAGCAGTGACTCTAGGGGGATGGACTACAATGAGCAGTTCTTC.

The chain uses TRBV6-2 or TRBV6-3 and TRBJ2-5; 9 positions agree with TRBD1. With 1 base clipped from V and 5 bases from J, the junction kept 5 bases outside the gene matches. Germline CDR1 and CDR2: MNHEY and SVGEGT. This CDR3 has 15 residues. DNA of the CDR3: TGTGCCAGCAGTTACTTGGTGACAGGGGGGGAGACCCAGTACTTC. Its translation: CASSYLVTGGETQYF.

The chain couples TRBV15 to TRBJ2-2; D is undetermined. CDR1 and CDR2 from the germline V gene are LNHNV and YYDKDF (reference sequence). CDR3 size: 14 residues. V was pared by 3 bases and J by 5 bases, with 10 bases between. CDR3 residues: CATSRIRYTGELFF. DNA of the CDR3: TGTGCCACCAGCAGGATTCGGTATACCGGGGAGCTGTTTTTT.

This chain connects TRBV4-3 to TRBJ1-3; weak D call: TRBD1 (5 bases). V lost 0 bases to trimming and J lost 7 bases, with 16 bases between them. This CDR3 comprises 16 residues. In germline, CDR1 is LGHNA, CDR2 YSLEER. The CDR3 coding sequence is TGCGCCAGCAGCCAAGAGGGGGGACTGGAGGGGAACACCATATATTTT. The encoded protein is CASSQEGGLEGNTIYF.

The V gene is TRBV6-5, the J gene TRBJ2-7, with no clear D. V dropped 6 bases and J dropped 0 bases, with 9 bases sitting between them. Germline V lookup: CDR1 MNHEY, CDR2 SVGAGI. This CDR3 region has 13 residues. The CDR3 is CASRAGYSYEQYF. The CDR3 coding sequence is TGTGCCAGCAGGGCCGGGTACTCCTACGAGCAGTACTTC.

The CDR3 region has the DNA TGCAGCGTTGCCCCTAGCGGGGCTCAAGATACGCAGTATTTT. Translating gives CSVAPSGAQDTQYF. This rearrangement joins TRBV29-1 to TRBJ2-3, with TRBD2 matching over 9 bases. Looked up from germline, CDR1 is SQVTM and CDR2 is ANQGSEA. The CDR3 length is 14 residues. Trimming at V came to 4 bases and at J to 5 bases, leaving 7 bases not matched to a gene.

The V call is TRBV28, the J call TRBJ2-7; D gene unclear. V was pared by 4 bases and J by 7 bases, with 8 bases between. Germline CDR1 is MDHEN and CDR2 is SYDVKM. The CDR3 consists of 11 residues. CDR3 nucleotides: TGTGCCAGCAGTTCGATACTTGAGCAGTACTTC. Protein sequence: CASSSILEQYF.

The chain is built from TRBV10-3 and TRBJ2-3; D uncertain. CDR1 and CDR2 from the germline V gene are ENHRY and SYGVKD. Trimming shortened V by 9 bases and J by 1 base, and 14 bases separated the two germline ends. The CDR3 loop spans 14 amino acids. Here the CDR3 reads CAIRDRGRTDTQYF. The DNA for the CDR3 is TGTGCCATTCGCGATCGAGGCCGCACAGATACGCAGTATTTT.

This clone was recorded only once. CDR3 sequence: CASSVDRGIGEAFF. CDR3 sequence (DNA): TGTGCCAGCAGTGTTGACAGGGGAATTGGAGAAGCTTTCTTT. The chain recombines TRBV27 with TRBJ1-1; 8 nucleotides line up with TRBD1. The CDR3 is made up of 14 amino acids. V was pared by 5 bases and J by 8 bases, with 10 bases of the junction left unmatched. Germline V gives CDR1 MNHEY, CDR2 SMNVEV (reference sequence).

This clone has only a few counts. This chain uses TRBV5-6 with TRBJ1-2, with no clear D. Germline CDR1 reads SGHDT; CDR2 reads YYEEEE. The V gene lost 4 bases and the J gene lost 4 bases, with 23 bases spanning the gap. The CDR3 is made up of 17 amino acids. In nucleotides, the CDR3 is TGTGCCAGCAGCCAGACAAATCGGAGGCAGGCGCTCTATGGCTACACCTTC. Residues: CASSQTNRRQALYGYTF.

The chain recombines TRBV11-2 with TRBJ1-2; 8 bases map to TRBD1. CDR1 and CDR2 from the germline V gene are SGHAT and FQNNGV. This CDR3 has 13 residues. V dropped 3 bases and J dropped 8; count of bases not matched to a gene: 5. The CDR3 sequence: CASSFGQGEGYTF. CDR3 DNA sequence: TGTGCCAGCAGCTTCGGACAGGGTGAGGGCTACACCTTC.

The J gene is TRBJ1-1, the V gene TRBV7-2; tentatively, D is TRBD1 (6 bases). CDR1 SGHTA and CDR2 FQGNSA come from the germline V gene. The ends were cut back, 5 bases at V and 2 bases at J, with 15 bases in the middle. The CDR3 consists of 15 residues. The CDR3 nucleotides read TGTGCCAGCAGCACCTGGGCAGGGGAAAACACTGAAGCTTTCTTT. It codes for CASSTWAGENTEAFF.

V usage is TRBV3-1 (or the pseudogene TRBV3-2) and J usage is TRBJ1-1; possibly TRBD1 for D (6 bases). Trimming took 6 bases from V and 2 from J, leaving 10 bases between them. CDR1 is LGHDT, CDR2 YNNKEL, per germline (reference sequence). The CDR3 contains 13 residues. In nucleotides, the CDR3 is TGTGCCAGCAGGAACAGGGTTAACACTGAAGCTTTCTTT. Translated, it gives CASRNRVNTEAFF.

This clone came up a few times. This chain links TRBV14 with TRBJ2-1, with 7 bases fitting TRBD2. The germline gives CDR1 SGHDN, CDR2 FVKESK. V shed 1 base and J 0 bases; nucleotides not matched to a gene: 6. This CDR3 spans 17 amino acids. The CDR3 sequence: CASSQVASGSSYNEQFF. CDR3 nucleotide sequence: TGTGCCAGCAGCCAAGTGGCTAGCGGTAGCTCCTACAATGAGCAGTTCTTC.